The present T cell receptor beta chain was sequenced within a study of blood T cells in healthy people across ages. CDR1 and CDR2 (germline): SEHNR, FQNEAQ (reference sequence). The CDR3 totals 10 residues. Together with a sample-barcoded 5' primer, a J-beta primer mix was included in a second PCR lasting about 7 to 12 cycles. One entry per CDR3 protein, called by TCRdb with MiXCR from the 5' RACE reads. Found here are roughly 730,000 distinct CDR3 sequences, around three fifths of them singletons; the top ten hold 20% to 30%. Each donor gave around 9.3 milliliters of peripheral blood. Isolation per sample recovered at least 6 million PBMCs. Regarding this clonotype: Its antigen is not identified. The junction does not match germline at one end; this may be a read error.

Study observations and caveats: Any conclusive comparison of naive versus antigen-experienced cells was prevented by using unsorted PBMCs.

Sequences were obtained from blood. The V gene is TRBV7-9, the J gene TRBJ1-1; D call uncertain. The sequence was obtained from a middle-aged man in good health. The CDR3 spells CASSPDEGFF. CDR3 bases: TGTGCCAGCAGCCCCGACGAAGGTTTCTTT.